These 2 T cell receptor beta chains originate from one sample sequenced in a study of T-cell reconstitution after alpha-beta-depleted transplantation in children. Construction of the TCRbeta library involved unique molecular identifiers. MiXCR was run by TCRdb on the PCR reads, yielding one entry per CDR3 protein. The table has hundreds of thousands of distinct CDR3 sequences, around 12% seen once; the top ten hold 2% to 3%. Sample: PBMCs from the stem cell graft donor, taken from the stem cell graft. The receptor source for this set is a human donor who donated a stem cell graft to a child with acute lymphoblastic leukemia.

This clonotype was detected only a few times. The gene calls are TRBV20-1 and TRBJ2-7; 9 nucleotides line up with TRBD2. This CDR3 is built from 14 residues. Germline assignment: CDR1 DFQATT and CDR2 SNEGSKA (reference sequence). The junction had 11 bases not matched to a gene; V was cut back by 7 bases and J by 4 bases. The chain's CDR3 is CSGEALAGFYEQYF. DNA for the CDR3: TGCAGTGGCGAGGCTCTAGCGGGGTTTTACGAGCAGTACTTC.

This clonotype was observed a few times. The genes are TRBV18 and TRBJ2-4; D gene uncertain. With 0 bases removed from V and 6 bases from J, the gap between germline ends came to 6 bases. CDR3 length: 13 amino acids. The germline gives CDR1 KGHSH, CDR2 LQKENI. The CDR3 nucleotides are TGTGCCAGCTCACCACCCGGCGGAAACATTCAGTACTTC. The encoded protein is CASSPPGGNIQYF.